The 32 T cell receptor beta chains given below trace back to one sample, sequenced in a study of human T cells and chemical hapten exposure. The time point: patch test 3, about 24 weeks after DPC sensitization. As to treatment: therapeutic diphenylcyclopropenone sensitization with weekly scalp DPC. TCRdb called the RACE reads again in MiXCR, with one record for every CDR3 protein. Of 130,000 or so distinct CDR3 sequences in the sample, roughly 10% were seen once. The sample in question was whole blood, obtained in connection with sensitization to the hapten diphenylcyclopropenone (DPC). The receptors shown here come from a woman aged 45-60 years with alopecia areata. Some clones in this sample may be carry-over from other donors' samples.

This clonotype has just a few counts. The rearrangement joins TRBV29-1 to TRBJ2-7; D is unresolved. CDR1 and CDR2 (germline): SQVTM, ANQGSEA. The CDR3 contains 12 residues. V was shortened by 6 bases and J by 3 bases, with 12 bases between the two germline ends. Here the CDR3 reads CSVAEGNYEQYF. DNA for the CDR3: TGCAGCGTGGCTGAAGGGAACTACGAGCAGTACTTC.

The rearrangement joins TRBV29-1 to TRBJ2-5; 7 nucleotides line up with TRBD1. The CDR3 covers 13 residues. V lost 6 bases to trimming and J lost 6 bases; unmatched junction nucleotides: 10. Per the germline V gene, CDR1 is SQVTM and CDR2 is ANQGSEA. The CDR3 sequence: CSVPGQDWKTQYF. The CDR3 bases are TGCAGCGTCCCCGGACAGGATTGGAAGACCCAGTACTTC.

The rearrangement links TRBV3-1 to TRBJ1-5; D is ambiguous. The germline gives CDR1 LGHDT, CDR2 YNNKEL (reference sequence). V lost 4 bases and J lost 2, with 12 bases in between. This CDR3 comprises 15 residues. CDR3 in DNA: TGTGCCAGCAGCCCCGGGGATTTTGGCAATCAGCCCCAGCATTTT. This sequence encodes CASSPGDFGNQPQHF.

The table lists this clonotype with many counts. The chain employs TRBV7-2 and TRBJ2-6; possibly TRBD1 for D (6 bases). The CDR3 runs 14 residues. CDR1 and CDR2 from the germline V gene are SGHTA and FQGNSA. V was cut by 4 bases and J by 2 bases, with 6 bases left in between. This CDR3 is CASSYRAGANVLTF. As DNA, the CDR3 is TGTGCCAGCAGCTACAGGGCTGGGGCCAACGTCCTGACTTTC.

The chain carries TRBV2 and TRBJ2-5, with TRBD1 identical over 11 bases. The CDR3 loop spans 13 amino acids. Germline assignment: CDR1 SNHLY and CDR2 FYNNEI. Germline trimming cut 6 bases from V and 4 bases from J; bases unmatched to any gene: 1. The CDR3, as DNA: TGTGCCAGCAGGGGACAGGGGGGAGAGACCCAGTACTTC. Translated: CASRGQGGETQYF. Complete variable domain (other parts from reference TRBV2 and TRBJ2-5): EPEVTQTPSHQVTQMGQEVILRCVPISNHLYFYWYRQILGQKVEFLVSFYNNEISEKSEIFDDQFSVERPDGSNFTLKIRSTKLEDSAMYFCASRGQGGETQYFGPGTRLLVL.

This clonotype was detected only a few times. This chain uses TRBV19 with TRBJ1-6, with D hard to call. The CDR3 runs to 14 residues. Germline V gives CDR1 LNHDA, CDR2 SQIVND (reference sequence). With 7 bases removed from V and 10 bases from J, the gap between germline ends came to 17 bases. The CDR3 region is CASNIPGVGSPLHF. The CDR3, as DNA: TGTGCCAGTAACATCCCGGGAGTAGGATCACCCCTCCACTTT.

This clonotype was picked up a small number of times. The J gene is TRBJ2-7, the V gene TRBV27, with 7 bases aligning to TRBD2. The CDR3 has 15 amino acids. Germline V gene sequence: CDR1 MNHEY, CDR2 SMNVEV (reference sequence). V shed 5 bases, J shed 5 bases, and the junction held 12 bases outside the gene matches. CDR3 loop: CASSANGRINDEQYF. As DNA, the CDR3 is TGTGCCAGCAGTGCAAACGGGAGGATCAACGACGAGCAGTACTTC.

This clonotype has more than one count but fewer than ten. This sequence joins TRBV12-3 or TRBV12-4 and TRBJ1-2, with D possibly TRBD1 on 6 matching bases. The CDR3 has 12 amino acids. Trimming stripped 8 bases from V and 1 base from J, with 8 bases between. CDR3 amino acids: CASGGGNYGYTF. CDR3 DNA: TGTGCCAGCGGGGGCGGTAACTATGGCTACACCTTC.

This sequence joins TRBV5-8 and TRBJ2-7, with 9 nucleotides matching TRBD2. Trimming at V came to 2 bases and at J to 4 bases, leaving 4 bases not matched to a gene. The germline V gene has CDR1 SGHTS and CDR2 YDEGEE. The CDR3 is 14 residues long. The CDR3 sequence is CASSFQREDYEQYF. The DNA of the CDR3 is TGTGCCAGCAGCTTCCAGCGGGAGGATTACGAGCAGTACTTC.

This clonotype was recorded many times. CDR3 coding DNA: TGTGCCAGCAGCGCGCCGGGACAGGTCTACGAGCAGTACTTC. Protein: CASSAPGQVYEQYF. This rearrangement joins TRBV21-1 to TRBJ2-7; the D call of TRBD1 is as the table states it, not checked on the DNA. TRBV21-1 is annotated as a pseudogene. This CDR3 is 14 amino acids long.

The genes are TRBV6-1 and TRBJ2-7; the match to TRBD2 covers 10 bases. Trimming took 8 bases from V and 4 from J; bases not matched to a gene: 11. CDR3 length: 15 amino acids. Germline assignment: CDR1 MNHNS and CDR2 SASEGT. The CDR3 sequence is CASLISPSGSYEQYF. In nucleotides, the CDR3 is TGTGCCAGCCTTATTTCGCCTAGCGGGAGTTACGAGCAGTACTTC.

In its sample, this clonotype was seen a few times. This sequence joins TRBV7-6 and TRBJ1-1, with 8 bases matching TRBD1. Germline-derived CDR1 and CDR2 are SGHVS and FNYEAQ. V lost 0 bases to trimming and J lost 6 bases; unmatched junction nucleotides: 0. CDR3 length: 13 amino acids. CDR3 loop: CASSLATGAEAFF. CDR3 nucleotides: TGTGCCAGCAGCTTAGCGACAGGGGCTGAAGCTTTCTTT.

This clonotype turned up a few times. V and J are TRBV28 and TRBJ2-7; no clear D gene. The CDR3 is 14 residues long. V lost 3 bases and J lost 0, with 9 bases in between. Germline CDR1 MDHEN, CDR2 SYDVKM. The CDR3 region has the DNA TGTGCCAGCAGTTTCAGTCCAGCCTCCTACGAGCAGTACTTC. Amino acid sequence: CASSFSPASYEQYF.

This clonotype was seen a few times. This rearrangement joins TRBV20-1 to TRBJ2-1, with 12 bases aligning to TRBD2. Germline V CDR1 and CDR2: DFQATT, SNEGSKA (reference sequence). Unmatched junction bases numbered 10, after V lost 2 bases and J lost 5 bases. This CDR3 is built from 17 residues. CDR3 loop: CSARPKTSGRKNNEQFF. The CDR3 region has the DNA TGCAGTGCTAGACCGAAGACTAGCGGGAGAAAGAACAATGAGCAGTTCTTC.

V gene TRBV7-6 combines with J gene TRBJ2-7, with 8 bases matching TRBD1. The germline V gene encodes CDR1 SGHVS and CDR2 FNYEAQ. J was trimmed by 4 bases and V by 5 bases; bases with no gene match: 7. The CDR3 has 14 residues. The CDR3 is CASSPNDRGYEQYF. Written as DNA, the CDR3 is TGTGCCAGCAGCCCCAACGACAGGGGTTACGAGCAGTACTTC.

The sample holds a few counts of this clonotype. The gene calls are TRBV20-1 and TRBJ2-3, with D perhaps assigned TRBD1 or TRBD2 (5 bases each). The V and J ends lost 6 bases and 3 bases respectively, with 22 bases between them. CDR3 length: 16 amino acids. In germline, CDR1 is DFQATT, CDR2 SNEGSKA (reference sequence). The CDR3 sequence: CSAVGAASGYTDTQYF. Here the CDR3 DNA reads TGCAGTGCCGTTGGGGCCGCCAGCGGTTATACAGATACGCAGTATTTT.

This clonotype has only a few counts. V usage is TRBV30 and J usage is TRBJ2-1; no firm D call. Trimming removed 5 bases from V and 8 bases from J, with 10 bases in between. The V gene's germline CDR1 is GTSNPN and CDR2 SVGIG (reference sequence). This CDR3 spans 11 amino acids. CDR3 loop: CAWGVGDEQFF. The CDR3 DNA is TGTGCCTGGGGGGTCGGAGATGAGCAGTTCTTC.

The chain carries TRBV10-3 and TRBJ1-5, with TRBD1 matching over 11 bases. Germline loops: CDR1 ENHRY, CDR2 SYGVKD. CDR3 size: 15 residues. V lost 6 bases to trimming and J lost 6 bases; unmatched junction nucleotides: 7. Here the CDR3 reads CAISPGTGGIQPQHF. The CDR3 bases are TGTGCCATCAGCCCAGGGACAGGGGGGATTCAGCCCCAGCATTTT.

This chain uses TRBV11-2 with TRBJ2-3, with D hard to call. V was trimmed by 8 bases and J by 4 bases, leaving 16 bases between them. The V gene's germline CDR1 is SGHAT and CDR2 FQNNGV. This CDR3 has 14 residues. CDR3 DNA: TGTGCCAGCGCGCCGGAGATCAGCCCAGATACGCAGTATTTT. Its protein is CASAPEISPDTQYF. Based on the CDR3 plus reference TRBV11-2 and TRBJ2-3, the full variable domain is EAGVAQSPRYKIIEKRQSVAFWCNPISGHATLYWYQQILGQGPKLLIQFQNNGVVDDSQLPKDRFSAERLKGVDSTLKIQPAKLEDSAVYLCASAPEISPDTQYFGPGTRLTVL.

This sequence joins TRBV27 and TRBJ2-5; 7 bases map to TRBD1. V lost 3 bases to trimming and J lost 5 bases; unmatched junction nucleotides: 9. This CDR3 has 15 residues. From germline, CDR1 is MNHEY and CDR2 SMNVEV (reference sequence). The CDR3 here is CASSLWDSLGETQYF. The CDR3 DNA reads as TGTGCCAGCAGTTTGTGGGACAGCCTGGGGGAGACCCAGTACTTC.

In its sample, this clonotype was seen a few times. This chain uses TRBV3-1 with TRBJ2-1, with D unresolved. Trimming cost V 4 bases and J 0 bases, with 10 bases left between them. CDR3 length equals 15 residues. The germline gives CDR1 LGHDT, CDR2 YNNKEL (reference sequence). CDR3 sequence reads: CASSPVANSYNEQFF. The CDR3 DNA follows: TGTGCCAGCAGCCCAGTCGCTAACTCCTACAATGAGCAGTTCTTC.

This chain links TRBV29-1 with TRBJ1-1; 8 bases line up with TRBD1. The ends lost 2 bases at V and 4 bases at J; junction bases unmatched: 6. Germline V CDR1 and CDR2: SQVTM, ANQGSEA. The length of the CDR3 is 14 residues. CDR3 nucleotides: TGCAGCGTTGAAAGGGATGGACAGGGCACTGAAGCTTTCTTT. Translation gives CSVERDGQGTEAFF.

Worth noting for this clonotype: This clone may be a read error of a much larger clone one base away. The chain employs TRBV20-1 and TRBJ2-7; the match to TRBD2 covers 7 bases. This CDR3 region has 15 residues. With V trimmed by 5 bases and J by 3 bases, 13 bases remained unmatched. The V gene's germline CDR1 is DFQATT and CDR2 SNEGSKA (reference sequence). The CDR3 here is CSAAPRGRGRYEQYF. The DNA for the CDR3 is TGCAGTGCTGCCCCTAGAGGGAGGGGTCGCTACGAGCAGTACTTC.

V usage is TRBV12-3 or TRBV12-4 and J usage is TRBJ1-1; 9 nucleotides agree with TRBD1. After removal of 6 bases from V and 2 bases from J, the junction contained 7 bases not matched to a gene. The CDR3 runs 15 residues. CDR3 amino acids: CASSMTGGRNTEAFF. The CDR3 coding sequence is TGTGCCAGCAGCATGACAGGGGGGCGAAACACTGAAGCTTTCTTT.

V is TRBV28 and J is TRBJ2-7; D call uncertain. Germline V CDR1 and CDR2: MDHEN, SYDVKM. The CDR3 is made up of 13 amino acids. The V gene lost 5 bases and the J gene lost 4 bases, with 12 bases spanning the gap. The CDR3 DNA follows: TGTGCCAGCAGTAAGGCCGACGGTTACGAGCAGTACTTC. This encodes CASSKADGYEQYF. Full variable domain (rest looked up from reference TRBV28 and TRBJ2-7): DVKVTQSSRYLVKRTGEKVFLECVQDMDHENMFWYRQDPGLGLRLIYFSYDVKMKEKGDIPEGYSVSREKKERFSLILESASTNQTSMYLCASSKADGYEQYFGPGTRLTVT.

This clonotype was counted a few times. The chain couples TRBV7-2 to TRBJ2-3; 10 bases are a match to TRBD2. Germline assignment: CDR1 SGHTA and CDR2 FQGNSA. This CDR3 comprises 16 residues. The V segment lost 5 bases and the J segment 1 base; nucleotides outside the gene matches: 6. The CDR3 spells CASSRRTSGGTDTQYF. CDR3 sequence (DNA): TGTGCCAGCAGCCGTCGGACTAGCGGAGGCACAGATACGCAGTATTTT.

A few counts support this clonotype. In nucleotides, the CDR3 is TGTGCCAGTAGTATGGGTAGCGGGAGATTCAACAATGAGCAGTTCTTC. It translates to CASSMGSGRFNNEQFF. The chain combines TRBV19 with TRBJ2-1, with 9 bases fitting TRBD2. This CDR3 has 16 residues. J lost 5 bases, V lost 3 bases, and 8 bases had no gene match. Germline assignment: CDR1 LNHDA and CDR2 SQIVND (reference sequence).

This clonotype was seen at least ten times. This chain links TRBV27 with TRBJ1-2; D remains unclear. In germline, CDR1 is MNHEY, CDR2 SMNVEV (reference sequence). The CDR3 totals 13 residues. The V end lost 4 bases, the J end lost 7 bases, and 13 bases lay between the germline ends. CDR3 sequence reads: CASSSRGLAGYTF. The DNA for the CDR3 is TGTGCCAGCAGTTCCAGAGGGCTGGCTGGCTACACCTTC.

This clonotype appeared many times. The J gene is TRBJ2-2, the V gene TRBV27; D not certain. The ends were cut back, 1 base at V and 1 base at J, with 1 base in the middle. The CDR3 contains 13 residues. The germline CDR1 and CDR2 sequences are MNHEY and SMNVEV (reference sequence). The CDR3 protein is CASSLLNTGELFF. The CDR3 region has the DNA TGTGCCAGCAGTTTATTGAACACCGGGGAGCTGTTTTTT.

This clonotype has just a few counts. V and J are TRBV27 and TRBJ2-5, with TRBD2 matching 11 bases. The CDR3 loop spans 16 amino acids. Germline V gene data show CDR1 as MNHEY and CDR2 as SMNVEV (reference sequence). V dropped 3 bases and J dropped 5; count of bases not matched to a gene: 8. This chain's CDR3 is CASSLNLAGGLETQYF. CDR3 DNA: TGTGCCAGCAGTTTGAATCTAGCGGGAGGATTGGAGACCCAGTACTTC.

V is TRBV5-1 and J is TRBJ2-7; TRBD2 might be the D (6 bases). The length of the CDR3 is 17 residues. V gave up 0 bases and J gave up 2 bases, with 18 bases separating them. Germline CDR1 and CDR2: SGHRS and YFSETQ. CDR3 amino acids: CASSLDLADTHPYEQYF. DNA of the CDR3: TGCGCCAGCAGCTTGGATTTAGCGGACACTCACCCCTACGAGCAGTACTTC.

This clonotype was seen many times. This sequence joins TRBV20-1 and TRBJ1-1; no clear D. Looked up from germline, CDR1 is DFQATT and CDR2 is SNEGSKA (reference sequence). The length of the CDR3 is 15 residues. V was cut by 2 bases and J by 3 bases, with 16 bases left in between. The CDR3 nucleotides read TGCAGTGCTAGAACTTCGTCGGGGAGTGACACTGAAGCTTTCTTT. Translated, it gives CSARTSSGSDTEAFF.